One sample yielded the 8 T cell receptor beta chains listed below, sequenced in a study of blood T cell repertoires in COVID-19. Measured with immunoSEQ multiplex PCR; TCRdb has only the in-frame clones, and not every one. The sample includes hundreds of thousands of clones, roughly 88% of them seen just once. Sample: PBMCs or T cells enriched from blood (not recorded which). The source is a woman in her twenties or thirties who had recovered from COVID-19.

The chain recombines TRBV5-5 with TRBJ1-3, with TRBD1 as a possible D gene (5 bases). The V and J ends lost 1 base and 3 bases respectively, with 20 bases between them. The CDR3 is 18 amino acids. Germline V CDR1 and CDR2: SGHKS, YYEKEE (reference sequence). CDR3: CASSLFFGGAAVGNTIYF. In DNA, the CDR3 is TGTGCCAGCAGCTTGTTTTTTGGTGGGGCGGCGGTTGGAAACACCATATATTTT.

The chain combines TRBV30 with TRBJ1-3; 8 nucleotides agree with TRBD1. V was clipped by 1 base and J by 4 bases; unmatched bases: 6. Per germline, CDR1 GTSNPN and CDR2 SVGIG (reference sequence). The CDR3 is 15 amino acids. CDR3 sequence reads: CAWSARRGPGNTIYF. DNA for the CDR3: TGTGCCTGGAGTGCCCGCAGGGGGCCGGGAAACACCATATATTTT.

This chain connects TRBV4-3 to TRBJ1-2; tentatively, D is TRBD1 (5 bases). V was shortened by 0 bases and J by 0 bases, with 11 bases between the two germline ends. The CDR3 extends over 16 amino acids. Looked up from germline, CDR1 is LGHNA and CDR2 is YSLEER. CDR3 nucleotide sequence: TGCGCCAGCAGCCAAGAAGGGGCCAGCTCTAACTATGGCTACACCTTC. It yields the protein CASSQEGASSNYGYTF.

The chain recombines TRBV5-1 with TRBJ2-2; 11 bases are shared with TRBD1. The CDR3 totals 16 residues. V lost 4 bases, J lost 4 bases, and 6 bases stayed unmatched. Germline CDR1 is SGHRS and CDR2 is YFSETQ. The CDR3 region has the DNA TGCGCCAGCAGCAAGATGGGGACAGGGGGCACCGGGGAGCTGTTTTTT. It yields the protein CASSKMGTGGTGELFF.

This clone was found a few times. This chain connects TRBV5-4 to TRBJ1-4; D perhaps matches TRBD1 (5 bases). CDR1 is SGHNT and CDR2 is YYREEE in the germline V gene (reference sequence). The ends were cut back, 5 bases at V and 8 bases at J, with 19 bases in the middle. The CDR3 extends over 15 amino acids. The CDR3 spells CASSSQGDLKEKLFF. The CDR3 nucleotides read TGTGCCAGCAGTTCGCAGGGTGATCTTAAAGAAAAACTGTTTTTT.

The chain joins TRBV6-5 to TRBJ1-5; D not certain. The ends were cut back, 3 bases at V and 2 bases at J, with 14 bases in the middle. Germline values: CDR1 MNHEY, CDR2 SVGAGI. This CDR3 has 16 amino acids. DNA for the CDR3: TGTGCCAGCAGTTATTCCCGGGGAGAGCGCAATCAGCCCCAGCATTTT. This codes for CASSYSRGERNQPQHF.

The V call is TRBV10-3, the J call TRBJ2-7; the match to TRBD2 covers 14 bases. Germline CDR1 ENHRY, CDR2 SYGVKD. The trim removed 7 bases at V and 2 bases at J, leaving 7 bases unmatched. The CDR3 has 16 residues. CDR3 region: CAIMGTSGGNAYEQYF. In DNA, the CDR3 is TGTGCCATCATGGGGACTAGCGGGGGAAACGCCTACGAGCAGTACTTC.

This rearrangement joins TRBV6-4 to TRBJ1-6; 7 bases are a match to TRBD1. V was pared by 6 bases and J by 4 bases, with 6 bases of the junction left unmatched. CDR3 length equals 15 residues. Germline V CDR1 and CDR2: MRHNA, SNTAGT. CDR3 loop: CASRDRDRYNSPLHF. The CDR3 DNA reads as TGTGCCAGCAGAGACCGGGACAGATATAATTCACCCCTCCACTTT.